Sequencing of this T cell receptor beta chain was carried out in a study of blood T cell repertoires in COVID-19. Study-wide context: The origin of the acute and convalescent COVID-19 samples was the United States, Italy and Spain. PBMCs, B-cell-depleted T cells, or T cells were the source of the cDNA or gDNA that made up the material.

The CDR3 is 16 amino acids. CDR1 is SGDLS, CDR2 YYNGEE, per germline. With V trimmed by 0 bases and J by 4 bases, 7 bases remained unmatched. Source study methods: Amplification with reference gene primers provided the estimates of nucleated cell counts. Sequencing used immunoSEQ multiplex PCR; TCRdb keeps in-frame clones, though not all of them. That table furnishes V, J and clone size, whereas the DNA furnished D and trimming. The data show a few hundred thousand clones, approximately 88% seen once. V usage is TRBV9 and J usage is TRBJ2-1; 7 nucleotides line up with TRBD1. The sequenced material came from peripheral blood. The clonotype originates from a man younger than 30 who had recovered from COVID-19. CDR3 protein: CASSVGDTGVYNEQFF. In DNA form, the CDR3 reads TGTGCCAGCAGCGTAGGTGATACAGGGGTATACAATGAGCAGTTCTTC.